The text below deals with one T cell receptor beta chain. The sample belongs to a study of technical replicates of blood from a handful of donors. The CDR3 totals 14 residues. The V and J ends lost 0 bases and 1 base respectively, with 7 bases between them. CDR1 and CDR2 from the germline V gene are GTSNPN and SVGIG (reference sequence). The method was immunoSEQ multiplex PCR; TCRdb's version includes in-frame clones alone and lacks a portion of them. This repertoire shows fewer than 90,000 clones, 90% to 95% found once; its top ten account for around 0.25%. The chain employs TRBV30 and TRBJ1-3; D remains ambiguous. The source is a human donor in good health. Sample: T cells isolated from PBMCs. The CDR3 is CAWSVAGSGNTIYF. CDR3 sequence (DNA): TGTGCCTGGAGTGTAGCGGGTTCTGGAAACACCATATATTTT.